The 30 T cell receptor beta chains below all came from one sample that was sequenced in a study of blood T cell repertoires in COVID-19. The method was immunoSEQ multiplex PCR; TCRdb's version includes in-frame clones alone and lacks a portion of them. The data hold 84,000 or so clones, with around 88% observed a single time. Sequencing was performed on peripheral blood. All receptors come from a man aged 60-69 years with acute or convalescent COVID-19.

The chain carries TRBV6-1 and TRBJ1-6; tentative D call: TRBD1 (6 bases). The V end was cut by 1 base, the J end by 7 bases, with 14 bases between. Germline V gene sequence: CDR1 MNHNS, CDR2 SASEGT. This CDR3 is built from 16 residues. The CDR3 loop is CASSEVGGGRNSPLHF. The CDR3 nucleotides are TGTGCCAGCAGTGAAGTGGGAGGGGGAAGGAATTCACCCCTCCACTTT.

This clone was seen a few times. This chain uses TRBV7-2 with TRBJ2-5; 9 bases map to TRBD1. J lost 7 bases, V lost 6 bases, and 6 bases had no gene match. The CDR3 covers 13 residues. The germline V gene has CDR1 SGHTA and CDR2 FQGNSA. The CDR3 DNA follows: TGTGCCAGCAGTCCGGGACAGGGAGGGACCCAGTACTTC. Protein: CASSPGQGGTQYF.

Written as DNA, the CDR3 is TGTGCCAGCACCACTACGGGCTCCTATAATTCACCCCTCCACTTT. Translated, it gives CASTTTGSYNSPLHF. This chain uses TRBV6-6 with TRBJ1-6; D is undetermined. The CDR3 loop spans 15 amino acids. In germline, CDR1 is MNHNY, CDR2 SVGAGI (reference sequence). V was trimmed by 7 bases and J by 0 bases, leaving 10 bases between them.

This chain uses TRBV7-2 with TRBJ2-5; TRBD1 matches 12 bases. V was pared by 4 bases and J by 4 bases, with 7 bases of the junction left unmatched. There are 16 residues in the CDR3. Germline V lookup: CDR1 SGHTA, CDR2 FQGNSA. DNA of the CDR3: TGTGCCAGCAGCTACCAGGGACAGGGGGCCCGAGAGACCCAGTACTTC. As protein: CASSYQGQGARETQYF.

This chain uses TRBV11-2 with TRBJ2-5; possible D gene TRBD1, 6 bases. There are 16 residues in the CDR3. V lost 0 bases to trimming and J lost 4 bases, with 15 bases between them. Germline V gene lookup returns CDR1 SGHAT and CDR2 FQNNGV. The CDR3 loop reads CASSLELGAARETQYF. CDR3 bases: TGTGCCAGCAGCTTAGAGTTGGGGGCAGCCCGAGAGACCCAGTACTTC.

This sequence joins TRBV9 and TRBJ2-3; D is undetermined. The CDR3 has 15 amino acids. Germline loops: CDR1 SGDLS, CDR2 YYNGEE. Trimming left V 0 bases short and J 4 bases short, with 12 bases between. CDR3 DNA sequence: TGTGCCAGCAGCGTAGGCCCGGGTGGGTCAGATACGCAGTATTTT. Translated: CASSVGPGGSDTQYF.

The DNA for the CDR3 is TGTGCCAGCAGCTCCACAGGGGGCACGGGTCAGCCCCAGCATTTT. It is translated as CASSSTGGTGQPQHF. The chain combines TRBV5-6 with TRBJ1-5; the match to TRBD1 covers 9 bases. The CDR3 covers 15 residues. V gave up 3 bases and J gave up 6 bases; unmatched junction bases: 7. CDR1 and CDR2 (germline): SGHDT, YYEEEE.

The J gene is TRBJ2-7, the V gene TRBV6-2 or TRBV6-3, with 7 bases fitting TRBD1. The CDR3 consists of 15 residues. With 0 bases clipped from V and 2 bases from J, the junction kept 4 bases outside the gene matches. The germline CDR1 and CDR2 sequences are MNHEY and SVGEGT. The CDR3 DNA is TGTGCCAGCAGTTACTCGCCGGGACAGACCTACGAGCAGTACTTC. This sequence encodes CASSYSPGQTYEQYF.

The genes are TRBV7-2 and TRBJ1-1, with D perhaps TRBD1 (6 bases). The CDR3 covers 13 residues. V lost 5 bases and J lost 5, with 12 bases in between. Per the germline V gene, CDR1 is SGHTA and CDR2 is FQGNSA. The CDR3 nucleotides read TGTGCCAGCAGCCTCATAGGACAGACTGAAGCTTTCTTT. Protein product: CASSLIGQTEAFF.

The CDR3 region has the DNA TGTGCCAGCAGCCGCGACAGGGGGCGAACAGATACGCAGTATTTT. Its protein product is CASSRDRGRTDTQYF. This chain connects TRBV7-9 to TRBJ2-3, with 10 bases aligning to TRBD1. The CDR3 sequence is 15 residues long. Germline loops: CDR1 SEHNR, CDR2 FQNEAQ (reference sequence). Losses at the gene ends were 5 bases for V and 3 bases for J; bases not matched to a gene: 5. Variable domain in full (rest from reference TRBV7-9 and TRBJ2-3): DTGVSQNPRHKITKRGQNVTFRCDPISEHNRLYWYRQTLGQGPEFLTYFQNEAQLEKSRLLSDRFSAERPKGSFSTLEIQRTEQGDSAMYLCASSRDRGRTDTQYFGPGTRLTVL.

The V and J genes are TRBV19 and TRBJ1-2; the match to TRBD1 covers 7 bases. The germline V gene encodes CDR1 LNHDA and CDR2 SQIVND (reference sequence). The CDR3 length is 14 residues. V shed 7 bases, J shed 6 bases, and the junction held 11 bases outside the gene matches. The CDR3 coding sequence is TGTGCCAGTACCCGGACAGGTGCCCTGAATGGCTACACCTTC. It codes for CASTRTGALNGYTF.

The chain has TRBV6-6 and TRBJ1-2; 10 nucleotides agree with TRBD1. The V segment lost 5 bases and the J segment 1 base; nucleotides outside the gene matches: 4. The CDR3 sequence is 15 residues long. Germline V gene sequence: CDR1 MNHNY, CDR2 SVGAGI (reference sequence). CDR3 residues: CASSNRDRGNYGYTF. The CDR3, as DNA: TGTGCCAGCAGTAACCGGGACAGGGGTAACTATGGCTACACCTTC.

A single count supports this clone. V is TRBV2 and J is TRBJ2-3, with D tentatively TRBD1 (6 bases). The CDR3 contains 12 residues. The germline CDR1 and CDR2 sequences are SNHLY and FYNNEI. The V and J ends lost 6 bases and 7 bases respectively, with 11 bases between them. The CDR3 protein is CASSPGVNTQYF. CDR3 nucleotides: TGTGCCAGCAGCCCAGGGGTCAATACGCAGTATTTT.

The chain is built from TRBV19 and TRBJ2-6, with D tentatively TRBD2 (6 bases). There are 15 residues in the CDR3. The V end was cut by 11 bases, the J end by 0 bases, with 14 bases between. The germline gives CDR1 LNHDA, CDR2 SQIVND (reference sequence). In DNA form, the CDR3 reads TGTGCCGTCTCCCGGGGGACCTCTGGGGCCAACGTCCTGACTTTC. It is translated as CAVSRGTSGANVLTF.

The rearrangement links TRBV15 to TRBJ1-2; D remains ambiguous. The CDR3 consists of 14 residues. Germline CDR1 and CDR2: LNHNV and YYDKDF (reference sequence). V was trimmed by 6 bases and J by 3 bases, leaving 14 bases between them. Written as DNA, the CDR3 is TGTGCCACCAGTCCCGAGAAGCGGGACTATGGCTACACCTTC. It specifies CATSPEKRDYGYTF.

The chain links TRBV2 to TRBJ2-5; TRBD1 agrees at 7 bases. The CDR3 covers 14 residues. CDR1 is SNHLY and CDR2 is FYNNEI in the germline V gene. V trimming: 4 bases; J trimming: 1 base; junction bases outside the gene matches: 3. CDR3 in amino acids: CASSGQGSQETQYF. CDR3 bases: TGTGCCAGCAGTGGACAGGGCAGCCAAGAGACCCAGTACTTC.

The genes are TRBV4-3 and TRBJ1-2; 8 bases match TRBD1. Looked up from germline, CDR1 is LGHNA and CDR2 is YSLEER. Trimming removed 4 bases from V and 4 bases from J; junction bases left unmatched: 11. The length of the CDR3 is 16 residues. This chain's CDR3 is CASSPSTRGLSYGYTF. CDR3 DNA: TGCGCCAGCAGCCCGTCGACCAGGGGGCTGAGCTATGGCTACACCTTC.

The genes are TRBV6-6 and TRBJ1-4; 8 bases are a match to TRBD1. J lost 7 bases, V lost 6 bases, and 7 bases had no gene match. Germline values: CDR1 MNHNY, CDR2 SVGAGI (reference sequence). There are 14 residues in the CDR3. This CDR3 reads CASSRQGRGEKLFF. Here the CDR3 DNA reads TGTGCCAGCAGCAGACAGGGGCGAGGTGAAAAACTGTTTTTT.

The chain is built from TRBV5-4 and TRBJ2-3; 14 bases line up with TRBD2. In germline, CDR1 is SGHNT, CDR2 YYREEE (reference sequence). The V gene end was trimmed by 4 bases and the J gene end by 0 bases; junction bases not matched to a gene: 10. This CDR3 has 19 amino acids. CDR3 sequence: CASSTLGTSGGLSTDTQYF. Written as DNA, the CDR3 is TGTGCCAGCAGCACCCTAGGGACTAGCGGGGGCCTTAGCACAGATACGCAGTATTTT.

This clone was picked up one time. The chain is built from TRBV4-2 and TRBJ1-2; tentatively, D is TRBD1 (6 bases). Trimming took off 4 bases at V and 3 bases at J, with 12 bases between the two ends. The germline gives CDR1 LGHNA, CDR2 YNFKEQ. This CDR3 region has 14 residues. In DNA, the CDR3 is TGTGCCAGCAGCCCTACTTACAGGGACTATGGCTACACCTTC. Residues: CASSPTYRDYGYTF.

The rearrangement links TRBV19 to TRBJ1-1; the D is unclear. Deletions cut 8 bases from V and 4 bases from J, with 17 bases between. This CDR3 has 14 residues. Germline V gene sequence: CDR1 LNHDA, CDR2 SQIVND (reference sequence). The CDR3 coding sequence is TGTGCCAGTGGTTCGACTGGATTCGGCACTGAAGCTTTCTTT. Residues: CASGSTGFGTEAFF.

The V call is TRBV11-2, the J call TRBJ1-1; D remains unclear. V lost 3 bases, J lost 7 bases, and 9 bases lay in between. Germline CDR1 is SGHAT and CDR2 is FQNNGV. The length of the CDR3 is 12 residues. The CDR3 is CASSFWENEAFF. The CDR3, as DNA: TGTGCCAGCAGCTTTTGGGAGAATGAAGCTTTCTTT.

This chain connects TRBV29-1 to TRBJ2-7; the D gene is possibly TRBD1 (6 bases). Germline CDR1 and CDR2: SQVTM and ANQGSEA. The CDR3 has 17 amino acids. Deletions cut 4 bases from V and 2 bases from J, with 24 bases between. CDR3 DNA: TGCAGCGTTGTATCAGGACAGAGCCGTGGTGGAACCTACGAGCAGTACTTC. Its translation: CSVVSGQSRGGTYEQYF.

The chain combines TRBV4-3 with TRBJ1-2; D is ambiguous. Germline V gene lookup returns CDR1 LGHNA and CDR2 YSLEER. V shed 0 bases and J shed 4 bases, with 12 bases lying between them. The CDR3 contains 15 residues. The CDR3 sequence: CASSQDAGSGYGYTF. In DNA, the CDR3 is TGCGCCAGCAGCCAAGACGCGGGTTCCGGCTATGGCTACACCTTC.

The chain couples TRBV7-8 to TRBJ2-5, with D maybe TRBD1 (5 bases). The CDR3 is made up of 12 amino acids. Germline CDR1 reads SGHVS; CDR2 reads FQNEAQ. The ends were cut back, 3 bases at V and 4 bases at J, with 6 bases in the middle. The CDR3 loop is CASSFRGETQYF. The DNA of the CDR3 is TGTGCCAGCAGCTTTAGGGGAGAGACCCAGTACTTC.

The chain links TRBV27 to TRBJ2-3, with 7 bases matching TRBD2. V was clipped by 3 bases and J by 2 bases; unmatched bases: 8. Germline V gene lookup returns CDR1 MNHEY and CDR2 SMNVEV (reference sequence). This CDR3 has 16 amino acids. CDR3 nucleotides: TGTGCCAGCAGTTTCTCCAGCGGGGAGGTCACAGATACGCAGTATTTT. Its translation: CASSFSSGEVTDTQYF.

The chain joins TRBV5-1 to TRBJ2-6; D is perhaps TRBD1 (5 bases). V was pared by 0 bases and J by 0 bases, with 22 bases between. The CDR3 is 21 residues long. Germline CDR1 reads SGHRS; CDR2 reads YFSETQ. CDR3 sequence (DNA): TGCGCCAGCAGCTTGGCCGGCCTTTACCTTCCAGGGAACTCTGGGGCCAACGTCCTGACTTTC. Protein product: CASSLAGLYLPGNSGANVLTF.

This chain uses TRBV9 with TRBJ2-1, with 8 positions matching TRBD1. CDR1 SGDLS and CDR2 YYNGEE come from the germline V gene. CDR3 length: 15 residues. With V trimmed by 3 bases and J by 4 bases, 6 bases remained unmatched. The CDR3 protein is CASSADRGEYNEQFF. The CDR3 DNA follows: TGTGCCAGCAGCGCAGACAGGGGCGAGTACAATGAGCAGTTCTTC.

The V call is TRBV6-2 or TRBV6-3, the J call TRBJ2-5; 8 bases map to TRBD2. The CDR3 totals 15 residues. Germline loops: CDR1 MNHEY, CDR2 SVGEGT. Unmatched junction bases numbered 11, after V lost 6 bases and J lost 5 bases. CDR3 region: CASSKRKPSGETQYF. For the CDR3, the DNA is TGTGCCAGCAGCAAGCGGAAGCCTAGCGGGGAGACCCAGTACTTC.

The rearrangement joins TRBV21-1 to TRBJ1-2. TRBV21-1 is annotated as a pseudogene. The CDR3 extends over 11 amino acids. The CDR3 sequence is CASSPSGGYTF. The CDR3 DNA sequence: TGTGCCAGCAGCCCTAGTGGTGGCTACACCTTC.